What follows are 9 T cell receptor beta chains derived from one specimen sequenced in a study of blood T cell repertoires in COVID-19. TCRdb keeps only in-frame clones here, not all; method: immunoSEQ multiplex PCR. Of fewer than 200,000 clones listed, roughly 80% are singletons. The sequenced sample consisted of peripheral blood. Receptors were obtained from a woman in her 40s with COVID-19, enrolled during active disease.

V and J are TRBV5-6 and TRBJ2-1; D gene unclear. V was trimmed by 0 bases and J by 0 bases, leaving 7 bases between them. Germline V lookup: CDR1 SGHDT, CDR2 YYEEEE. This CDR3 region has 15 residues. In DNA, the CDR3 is TGTGCCAGCAGCTTGGTCGGTAGCTCCTACAATGAGCAGTTCTTC. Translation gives CASSLVGSSYNEQFF.

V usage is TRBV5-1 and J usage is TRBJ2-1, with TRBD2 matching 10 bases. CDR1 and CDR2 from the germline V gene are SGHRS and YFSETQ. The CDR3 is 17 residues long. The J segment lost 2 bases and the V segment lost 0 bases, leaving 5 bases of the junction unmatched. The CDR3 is CASSLGGTSVTYNEQFF. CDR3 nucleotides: TGCGCCAGCAGCTTGGGGGGGACTAGCGTGACCTACAATGAGCAGTTCTTC. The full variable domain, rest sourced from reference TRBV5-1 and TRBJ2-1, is KAGVTQTPRYLIKTRGQQVTLSCSPISGHRSVSWYQQTPGQGLQFLFEYFSETQRNKGNFPGRFSGRQFSNSRSEMNVSTLELGDSALYLCASSLGGTSVTYNEQFFGPGTRLTVL.

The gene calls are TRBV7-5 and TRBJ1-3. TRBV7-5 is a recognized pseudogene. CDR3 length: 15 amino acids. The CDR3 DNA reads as TGTGTCAGAGGCCCACAGAGGGTCTCTGGAAACACCATATATTTT. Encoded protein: CVRGPQRVSGNTIYF.

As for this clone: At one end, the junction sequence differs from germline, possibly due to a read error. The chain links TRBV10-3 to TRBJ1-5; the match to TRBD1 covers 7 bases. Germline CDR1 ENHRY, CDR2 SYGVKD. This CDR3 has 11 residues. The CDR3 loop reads CAISNGQDPYF. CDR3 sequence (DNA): TGTGCCATCAGTAACGGACAGGACCCTTATTTT.

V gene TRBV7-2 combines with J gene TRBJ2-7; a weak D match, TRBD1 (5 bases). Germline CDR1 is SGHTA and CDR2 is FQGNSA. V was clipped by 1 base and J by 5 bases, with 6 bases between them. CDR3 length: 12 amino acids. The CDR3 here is CASSLEGNEQYF. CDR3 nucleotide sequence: TGTGCCAGCAGCTTAGAGGGGAACGAGCAGTACTTC. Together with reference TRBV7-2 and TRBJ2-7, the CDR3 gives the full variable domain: GAGVSQSPSNKVTEKGKDVELRCDPISGHTALYWYRQSLGQGLEFLIYFQGNSAPDKSGLPSDRFSAERTGGSVSTLTIQRTQQEDSAVYLCASSLEGNEQYFGPGTRLTVT.

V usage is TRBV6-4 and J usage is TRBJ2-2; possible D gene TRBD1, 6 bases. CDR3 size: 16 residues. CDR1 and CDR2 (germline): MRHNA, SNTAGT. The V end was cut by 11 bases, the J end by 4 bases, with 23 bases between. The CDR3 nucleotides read TGTGCCTTACCGGGGAGACAGGCTAACAGCACCGGGGAGCTGTTTTTT. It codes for CALPGRQANSTGELFF.

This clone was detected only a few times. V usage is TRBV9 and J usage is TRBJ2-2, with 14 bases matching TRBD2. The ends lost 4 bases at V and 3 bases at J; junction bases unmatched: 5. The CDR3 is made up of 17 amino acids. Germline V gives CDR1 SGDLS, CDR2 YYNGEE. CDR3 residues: CASSKPGLAGDTGELFF. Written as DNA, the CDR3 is TGTGCCAGCAGCAAACCGGGACTAGCGGGGGACACCGGGGAGCTGTTTTTT. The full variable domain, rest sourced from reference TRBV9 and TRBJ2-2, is DSGVTQTPKHLITATGQRVTLRCSPRSGDLSVYWYQQSLDQGLQFLIQYYNGEERAKGNILERFSAQQFPDLHSELNLSSLELGDSALYFCASSKPGLAGDTGELFFGEGSRLTVL.

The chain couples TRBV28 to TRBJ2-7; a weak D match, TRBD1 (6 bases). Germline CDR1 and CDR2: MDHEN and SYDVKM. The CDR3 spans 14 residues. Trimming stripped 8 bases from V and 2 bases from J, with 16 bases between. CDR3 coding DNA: TGTGCCAGCCTGGGGGCTATCCCCACCTACGAGCAGTACTTC. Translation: CASLGAIPTYEQYF. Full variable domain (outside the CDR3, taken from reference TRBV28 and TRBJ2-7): DVKVTQSSRYLVKRTGEKVFLECVQDMDHENMFWYRQDPGLGLRLIYFSYDVKMKEKGDIPEGYSVSREKKERFSLILESASTNQTSMYLCASLGAIPTYEQYFGPGTRLTVT.

CDR3 DNA sequence: TGTGCCAGCAGCCAAGGGACAGGGGCCACAGATACGCAGTATTTT. Amino acids: CASSQGTGATDTQYF. This chain connects TRBV4-2 to TRBJ2-3; 9 bases map to TRBD1. Germline V lookup: CDR1 LGHNA, CDR2 YNFKEQ. CDR3 length: 15 amino acids. The V and J ends lost 1 base and 2 bases, in that order; junction bases with no gene match: 1.